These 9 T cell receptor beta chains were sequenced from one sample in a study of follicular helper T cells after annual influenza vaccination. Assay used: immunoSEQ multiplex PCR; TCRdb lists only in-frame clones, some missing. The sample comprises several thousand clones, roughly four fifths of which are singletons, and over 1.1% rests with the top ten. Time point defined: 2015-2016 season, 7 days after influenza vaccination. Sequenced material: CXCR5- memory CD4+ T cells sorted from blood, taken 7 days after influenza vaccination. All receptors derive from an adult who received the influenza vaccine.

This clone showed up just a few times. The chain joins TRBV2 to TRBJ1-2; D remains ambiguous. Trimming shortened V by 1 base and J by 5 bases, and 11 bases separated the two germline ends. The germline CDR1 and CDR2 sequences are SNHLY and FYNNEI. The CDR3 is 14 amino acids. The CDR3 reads CASSEEEKGYGYTF. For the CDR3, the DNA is TGTGCCAGCAGTGAAGAGGAGAAAGGGTATGGCTACACCTTC.

DNA of the CDR3: TGCGCCAGCCGAACGGGGAGCTATAATTCACCCCTCCACTTT. This translates into CASRTGSYNSPLHF. The chain has TRBV4-3 and TRBJ1-6, with D unresolved. This CDR3 contains 14 residues. CDR1 is LGHNA, CDR2 YSLEER, per germline. The V end lost 8 bases, the J end lost 3 bases, and 11 bases lay between the germline ends.

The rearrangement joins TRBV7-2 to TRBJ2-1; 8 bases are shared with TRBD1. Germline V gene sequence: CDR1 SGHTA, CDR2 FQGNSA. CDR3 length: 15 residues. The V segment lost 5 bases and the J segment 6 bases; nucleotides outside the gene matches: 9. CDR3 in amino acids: CASSRTGGLLNEQFF. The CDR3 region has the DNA TGTGCCAGCAGCCGCACAGGGGGTCTTCTCAATGAGCAGTTCTTC.

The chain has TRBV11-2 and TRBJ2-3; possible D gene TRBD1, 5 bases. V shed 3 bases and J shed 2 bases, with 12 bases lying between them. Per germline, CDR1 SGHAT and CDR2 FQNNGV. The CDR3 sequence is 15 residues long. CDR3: CASSFGQGITDTQYF. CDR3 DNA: TGTGCCAGCAGCTTCGGCCAGGGCATCACAGATACGCAGTATTTT.

The CDR3 loop reads CASSLLLLRDSPMNTEAFF. The CDR3 DNA is TGCGCCAGCAGCTTGCTTCTCTTACGGGACTCCCCGATGAACACTGAAGCTTTCTTT. J is TRBJ1-1 and V is TRBV5-1; D possibly corresponds to TRBD1 (5 bases). The CDR3 loop spans 19 amino acids. Germline lookup yields CDR1 SGHRS and CDR2 YFSETQ. The germline V and J ends were trimmed by 1 base and 0 bases, with 22 bases remaining between them.

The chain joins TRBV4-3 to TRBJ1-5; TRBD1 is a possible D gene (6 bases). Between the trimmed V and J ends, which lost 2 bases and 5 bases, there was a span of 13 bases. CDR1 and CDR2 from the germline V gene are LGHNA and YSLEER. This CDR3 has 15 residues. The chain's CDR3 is CASSQNLGGYQPQHF. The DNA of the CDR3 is TGCGCCAGCAGCCAAAACCTAGGGGGGTATCAGCCCCAGCATTTT.

The CDR3 protein is CASSPGGGALDGYTF. The DNA for the CDR3 is TGCGCCAGCAGCCCCGGAGGGGGCGCCTTAGATGGCTACACCTTC. The chain couples TRBV5-1 to TRBJ1-2; 7 bases line up with TRBD1. The CDR3 covers 15 residues. Germline trimming cut 4 bases from V and 6 bases from J; bases unmatched to any gene: 12. The germline V gene has CDR1 SGHRS and CDR2 YFSETQ.

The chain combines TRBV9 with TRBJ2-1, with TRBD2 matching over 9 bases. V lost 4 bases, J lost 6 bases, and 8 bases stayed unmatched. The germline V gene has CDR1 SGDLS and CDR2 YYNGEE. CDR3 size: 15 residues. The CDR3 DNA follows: TGTGCCAGCAGCCCTTTGGGTAGCGGGGGCAATGAGCAGTTCTTC. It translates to CASSPLGSGGNEQFF.

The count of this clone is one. CDR3 in DNA: TGTGCCAGCAGCAAAGCTCCCGGGACAGGGGGCGTTTTAACTGAAGCTTTCTTT. Translating it yields CASSKAPGTGGVLTEAFF. The chain employs TRBV11-2 and TRBJ1-1; TRBD1 aligns across 12 bases. Germline lookup yields CDR1 SGHAT and CDR2 FQNNGV. The trim removed 5 bases at V and 5 bases at J, leaving 15 bases unmatched. CDR3 length: 18 amino acids.